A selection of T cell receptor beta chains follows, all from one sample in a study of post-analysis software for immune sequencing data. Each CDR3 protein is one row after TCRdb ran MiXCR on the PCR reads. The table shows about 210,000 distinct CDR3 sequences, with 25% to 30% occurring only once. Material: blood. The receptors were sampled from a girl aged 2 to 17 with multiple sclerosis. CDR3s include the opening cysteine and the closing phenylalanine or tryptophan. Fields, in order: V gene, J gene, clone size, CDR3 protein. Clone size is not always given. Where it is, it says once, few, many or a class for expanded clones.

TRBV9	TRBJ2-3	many	CASSVVERADTQYF
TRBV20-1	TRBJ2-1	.	CSARVAGGGNNEQFF
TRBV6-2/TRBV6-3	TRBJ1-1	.	CASSPTLSGEAFF
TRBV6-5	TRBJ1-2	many	CASSYSSPQNPLYGYTF
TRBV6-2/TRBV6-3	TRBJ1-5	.	CASSYAGDWQPQHF
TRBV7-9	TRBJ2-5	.	CASSLDGAGGRKTQYF
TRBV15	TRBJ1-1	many	CATSFPGTGVGDTEAFF
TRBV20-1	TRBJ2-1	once	CSARGDAGTSEYNEQFF
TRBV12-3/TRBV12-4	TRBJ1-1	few	CASSPYRETEAFF
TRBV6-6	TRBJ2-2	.	CASSYSMVAGERFF
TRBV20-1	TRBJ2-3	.	CSARDPSSGSTDTQYF